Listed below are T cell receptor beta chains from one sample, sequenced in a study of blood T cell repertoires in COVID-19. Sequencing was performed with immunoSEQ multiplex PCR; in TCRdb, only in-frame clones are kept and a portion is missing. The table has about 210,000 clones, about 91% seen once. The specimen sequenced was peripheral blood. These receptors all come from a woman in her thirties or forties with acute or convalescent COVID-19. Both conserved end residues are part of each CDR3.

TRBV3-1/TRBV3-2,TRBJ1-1,CASSQAGGTEAFF
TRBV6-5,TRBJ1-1,CASSLLTGLNEAFF
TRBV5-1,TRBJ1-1,CASSLSGANTEAFF
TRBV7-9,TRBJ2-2,CASSLYTGGNTGELFF
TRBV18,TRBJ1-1,CASSPDRNRNTEAFF
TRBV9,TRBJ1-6,CASSAGQGGSPLHF
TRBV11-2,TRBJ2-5,CASNLGAGTKTQYF
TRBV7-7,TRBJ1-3,CASSLGQGIGNTIYF
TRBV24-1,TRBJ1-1,CATSGQGETEAFF
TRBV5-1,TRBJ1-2,CASSLITGTHGYTF
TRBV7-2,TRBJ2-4,CASSLGFGNIQYF
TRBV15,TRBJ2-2,CATSRDSRRLAVTGELFF
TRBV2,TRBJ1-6,CASRRGLSSYNSPLHF
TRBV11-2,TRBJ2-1,CASTSLPTSGYNEQFF
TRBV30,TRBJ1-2,CAWSRSPEVVYGYTF
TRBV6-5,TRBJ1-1,CASSSQGGTEAFF
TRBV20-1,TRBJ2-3,CSASKVSGSTDTQYF
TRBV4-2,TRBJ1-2,CASSQVRGAGYGYTF
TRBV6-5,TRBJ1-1,CASVFGQGRAEAFF
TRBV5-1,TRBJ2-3,CASSPVLAGDLTDTQYF
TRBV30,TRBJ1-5,CAWSAGVSNQPQHF
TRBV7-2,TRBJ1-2,CASSPQGSSGYTF
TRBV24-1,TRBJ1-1,CATRARFNTEAFF
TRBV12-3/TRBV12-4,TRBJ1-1,CASSLARDYEAFF
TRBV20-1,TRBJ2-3,CSASRSGVKDTQYF
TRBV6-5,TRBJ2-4,CASRLSGGVSIQYF
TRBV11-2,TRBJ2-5,CASSLVAREETQYF
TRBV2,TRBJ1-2,CASSPGSGNYGYTF
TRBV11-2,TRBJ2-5,CASSLAGGRMETQYF
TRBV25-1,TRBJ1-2,CASSDRSGGRYGYTF
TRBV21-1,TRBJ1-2,CASSISPGHQINAYGYTF
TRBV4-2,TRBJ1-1,CASSQLTGGIPAFF
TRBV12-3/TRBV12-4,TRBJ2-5,CASSFPGETQYF
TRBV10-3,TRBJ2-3,CAISETRDLALSTDTQYF
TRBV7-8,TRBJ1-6,CASSFGQGGSPLHF
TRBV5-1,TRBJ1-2,CASSLVQDYGYTF
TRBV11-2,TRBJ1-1,CASSLDLARRGQDTEAFF
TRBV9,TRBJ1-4,CASSVAGGPNEKLFF
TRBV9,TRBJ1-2,CASSVGGLRERSNNGYTF
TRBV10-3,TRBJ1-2,CAIRIGQKGNGGGYTF
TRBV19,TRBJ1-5,CASKLWEGDSNQPQHF
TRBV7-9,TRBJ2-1,CASSPRRSSYNEQFF
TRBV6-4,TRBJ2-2,CASSSAGGYTGELFF
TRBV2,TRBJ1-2,CASSERGDYGYTF
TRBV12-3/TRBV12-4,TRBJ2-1,CASSGARNEQFF
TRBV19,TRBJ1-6,CASSSSGTGFGNSPLHF
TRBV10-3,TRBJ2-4,CATSTGDNKNIQYF
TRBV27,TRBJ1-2,CASSPGYGYTF
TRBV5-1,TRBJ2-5,CASSMGQGTQYF
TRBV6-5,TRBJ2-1,CASSYDAHAGNEQFF
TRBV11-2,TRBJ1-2,CASSPGQGAPNYGYTF